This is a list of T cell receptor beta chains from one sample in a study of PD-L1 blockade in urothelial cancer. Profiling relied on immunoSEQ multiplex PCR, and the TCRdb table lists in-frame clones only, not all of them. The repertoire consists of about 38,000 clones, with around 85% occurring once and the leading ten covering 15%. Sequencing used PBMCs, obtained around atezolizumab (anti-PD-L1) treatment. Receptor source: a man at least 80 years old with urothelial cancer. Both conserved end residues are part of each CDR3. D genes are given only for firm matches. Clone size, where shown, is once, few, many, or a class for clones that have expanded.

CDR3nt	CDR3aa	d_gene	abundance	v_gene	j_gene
TGTGCCAGCAGCTCGGGCCGGCGGGGGCCCCGCACAGATACGCAGTATTTT	CASSSGRRGPRTDTQYF	-	-	TRBV7-2	TRBJ2-3
TGCGCCAGCAGTCTCGGGACTAGTAGGGGGAAAGGGAACTTC	CASSLGTSRGKGNF	TRBD2	-	TRBV23-1	TRBJ2-7
TGTGCCAGCAGTGAACAAGGACAGCTCTTGTTCTTC	CASSEQGQLLFF	-	-	TRBV6-1	TRBJ2-1
TGCGCCAGCAGCTCCCGACTAGCGGAGAGCAATGAGCAGTTCTTC	CASSSRLAESNEQFF	TRBD2	-	TRBV5-1	TRBJ2-1
TGCGCCAGCAGCCAAGATGGCTTACGAAACAATGAGCAGTTCTTC	CASSQDGLRNNEQFF	-	-	TRBV4-3	TRBJ2-1
TGCGCCAGCACCGGGTTGCTTTACAATGAGCAGTTCTTC	CASTGLLYNEQFF	-	-	TRBV10-2	TRBJ2-1
TGTGCCAGCTCACCACGGCAGAACACAGATACGCAGTATTTT	CASSPRQNTDTQYF	-	-	TRBV18	TRBJ2-3
TGCGCCAGCAGCCAATACGAGGGGGTAAACACCATATATTTT	CASSQYEGVNTIYF	-	-	TRBV4-3	TRBJ1-3
TGTGCCAGCAAGCCACGAGGCAGCTCCTACAATGAGCAGTTCTTC	CASKPRGSSYNEQFF	-	-	TRBV6-1	TRBJ2-1
TGTGCCAGCAGCGTAGGGGGCCGCGACGGATCACCCCTCCACTTT	CASSVGGRDGSPLHF	-	-	TRBV9	TRBJ1-6
TGTGCCAGCAGTTTACTCGGAGATACGCAGTATTTT	CASSLLGDTQYF	-	-	TRBV27	TRBJ2-3
TGCGCCAGCAGCTTGTTCGGGTCCCCCGATCAGCCCCAGCATTTT	CASSLFGSPDQPQHF	-	-	TRBV5-1	TRBJ1-5
TGTGCCAGCAGCTTAGGATGGGGCCCCTACAATGAGCAGTTCTTC	CASSLGWGPYNEQFF	-	-	TRBV11-3	TRBJ2-1
TGTGCCAGCAGCCAAGATCTATTCGCGCGGGAGGGCCACGAGACCCAGTACTTC	CASSQDLFAREGHETQYF	TRBD2	-	TRBV4-2	TRBJ2-5
TGTGCCAGTACCACAGATTTAGCAACTAATGAAAAACTGTTTTTT	CASTTDLATNEKLFF	-	-	TRBV19	TRBJ1-4
TGTGCCAGCAAAAAGACTAGCGCCGAGCAGTACTTC	CASKKTSAEQYF	TRBD2	-	TRBV6-1	TRBJ2-7
TGTGCCAGCAGCCGGGTGGGCGGGACTAGCGGCTCCTACAATGAGCAGTTCTTC	CASSRVGGTSGSYNEQFF	TRBD2	-	TRBV7-2	TRBJ2-1
TGTGCCAGCAGCTTAGGTACAGGGGGTGGCGAGACCCAGTACTTC	CASSLGTGGGETQYF	TRBD1	-	TRBV7-9	TRBJ2-5
TGTGCCAGCAGCCAAACTAGCGGGACTGAAGCTTTCTTT	CASSQTSGTEAFF	-	-	TRBV14	TRBJ1-1
TGTGCCAGCAGCTCGGGACAGGGAACTAATGAAAAACTGTTTTTT	CASSSGQGTNEKLFF	TRBD1	-	TRBV7-9	TRBJ1-4
TGTGCCAGCAGTTCCCGACTGGGCGGGAGCCTATCCTACAATGAGCAGTTCTTC	CASSSRLGGSLSYNEQFF	TRBD2	-	TRBV27	TRBJ2-1
TGTGCCAGCTCACGAGTTGCGGTGAACGAGCAGTACTTC	CASSRVAVNEQYF	-	-	TRBV18	TRBJ2-7
TGTGCCAGCAGCCAAGGGCAAAGACTAGCGGGAGGAATAAGCACAGATACGCAGTATTTT	CASSQGQRLAGGISTDTQYF	TRBD2	-	TRBV4-2	TRBJ2-3
TGCGCCAGCAGCCAAGTATCTCAGGCCTCTAACTATGGCTACACCTTC	CASSQVSQASNYGYTF	-	-	TRBV4-1	TRBJ1-2
TGTGCCAGCAGCTTAGAGTTCGGACAGGGCTACGAGCAGTACTTC	CASSLEFGQGYEQYF	TRBD1	once	TRBV7-8	TRBJ2-7
TGTGCCTGGACCGCAGATAGCAATCAGCCCCAGCATTTT	CAWTADSNQPQHF	-	-	TRBV30	TRBJ1-5
TGCGCCAGCGGGACTAAAGAGACCCAGTACTTC	CASGTKETQYF	TRBD2	-	TRBV10-1	TRBJ2-5
TGCGCCAGCAGCTCGCCAGGGGGCTTAAAAGAGCAGTACTTC	CASSSPGGLKEQYF	TRBD1	once	TRBV4-1	TRBJ2-7
TGTGCCAGCCGGCAGGGGACAACGAACACCGGGGAGCTGTTTTTT	CASRQGTTNTGELFF	-	-	TRBV6-1	TRBJ2-2
TGTGCCATATCCGATCCCGGGACAGTGGACTATGGCTACACCTTC	CAISDPGTVDYGYTF	TRBD1	-	TRBV10-3	TRBJ1-2
TGTGCCAGCAGCTTAGGTGGGGGCGCCCAAGAGACCCAGTACTTC	CASSLGGGAQETQYF	-	many	TRBV7-2	TRBJ2-5
TGTGCCAGCAGCTTAGAAACGGGGACCCAGTACTTC	CASSLETGTQYF	-	-	TRBV7-2	TRBJ2-5
TGTGCCAGCAGACCAGGGAGGTCTGGAAACACCATATATTTT	CASRPGRSGNTIYF	-	-	TRBV2	TRBJ1-3